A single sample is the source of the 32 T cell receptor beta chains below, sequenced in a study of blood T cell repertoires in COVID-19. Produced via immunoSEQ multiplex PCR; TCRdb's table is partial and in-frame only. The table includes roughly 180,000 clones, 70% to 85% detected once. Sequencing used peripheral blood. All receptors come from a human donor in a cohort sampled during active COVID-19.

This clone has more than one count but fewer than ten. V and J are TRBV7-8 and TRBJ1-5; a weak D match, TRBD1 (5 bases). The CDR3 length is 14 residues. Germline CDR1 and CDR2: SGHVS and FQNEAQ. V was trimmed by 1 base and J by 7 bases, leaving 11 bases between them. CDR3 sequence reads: CASSLVGGGQPQHF. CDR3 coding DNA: TGTGCCAGCAGCTTAGTGGGGGGAGGCCAGCCCCAGCATTTT.

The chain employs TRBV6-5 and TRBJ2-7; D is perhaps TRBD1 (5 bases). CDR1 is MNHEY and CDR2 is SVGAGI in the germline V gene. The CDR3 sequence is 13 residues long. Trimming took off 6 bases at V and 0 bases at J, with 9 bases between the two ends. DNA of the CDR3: TGTGCCAGCAGCATAGGACACTCCTACGAGCAGTACTTC. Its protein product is CASSIGHSYEQYF.

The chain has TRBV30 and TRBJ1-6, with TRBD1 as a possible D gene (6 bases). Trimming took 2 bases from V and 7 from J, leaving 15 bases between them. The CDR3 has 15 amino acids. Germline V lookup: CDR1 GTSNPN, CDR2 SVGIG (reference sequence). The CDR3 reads CAWSRGRTENSPLHF. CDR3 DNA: TGTGCCTGGAGTAGAGGTAGGACAGAGAATTCACCCCTCCACTTT. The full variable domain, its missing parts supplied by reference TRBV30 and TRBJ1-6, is SQTIHQWPATLVQPVGSPLSLECTVEGTSNPNLYWYRQAAGRGLQLLFYSVGIGQISSEVPQNLSASRPQDRQFILSSKKLLLSDSGFYLCAWSRGRTENSPLHFGNGTRLTVT.

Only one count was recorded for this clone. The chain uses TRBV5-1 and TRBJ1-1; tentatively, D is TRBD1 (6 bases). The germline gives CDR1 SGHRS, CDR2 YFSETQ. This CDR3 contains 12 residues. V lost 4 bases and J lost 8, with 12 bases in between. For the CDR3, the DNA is TGCGCCAGCAGCCTGGACAGAAAAGAAGCTTTCTTT. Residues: CASSLDRKEAFF.

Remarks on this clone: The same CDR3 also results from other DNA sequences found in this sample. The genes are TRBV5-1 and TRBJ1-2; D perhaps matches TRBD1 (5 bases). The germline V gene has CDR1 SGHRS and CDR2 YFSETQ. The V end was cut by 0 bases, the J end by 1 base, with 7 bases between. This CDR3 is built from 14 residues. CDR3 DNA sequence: TGCGCCAGCAGCTTGGGACAGCTTAACTATGGCTACACCTTC. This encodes CASSLGQLNYGYTF.

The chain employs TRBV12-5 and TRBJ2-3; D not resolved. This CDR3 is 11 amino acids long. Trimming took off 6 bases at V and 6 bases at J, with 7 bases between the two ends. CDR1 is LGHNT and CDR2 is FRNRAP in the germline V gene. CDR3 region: CASGQEDTQYF. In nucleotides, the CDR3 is TGTGCTAGTGGCCAAGAGGATACGCAGTATTTT.

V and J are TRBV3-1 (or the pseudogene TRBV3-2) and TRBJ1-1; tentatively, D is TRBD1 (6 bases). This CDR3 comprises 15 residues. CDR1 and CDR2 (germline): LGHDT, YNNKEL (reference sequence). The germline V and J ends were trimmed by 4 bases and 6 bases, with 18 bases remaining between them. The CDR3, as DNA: TGTGCCAGCAGCCCATCCGAGGGGACAAACGCTGAAGCTTTCTTT. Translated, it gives CASSPSEGTNAEAFF.

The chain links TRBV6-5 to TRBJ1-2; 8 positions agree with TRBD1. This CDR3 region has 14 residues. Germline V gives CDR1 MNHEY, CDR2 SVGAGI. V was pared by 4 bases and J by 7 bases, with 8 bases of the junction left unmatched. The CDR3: CASSLQGEKGGYTF. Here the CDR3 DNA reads TGTGCCAGCAGTTTACAGGGGGAAAAGGGTGGCTACACCTTC.

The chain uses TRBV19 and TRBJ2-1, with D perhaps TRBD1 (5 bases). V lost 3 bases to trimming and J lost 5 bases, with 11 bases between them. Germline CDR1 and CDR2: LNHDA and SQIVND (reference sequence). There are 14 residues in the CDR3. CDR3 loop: CASSIQGSHNEQFF. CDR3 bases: TGTGCCAGTAGTATCCAGGGCTCGCACAATGAGCAGTTCTTC. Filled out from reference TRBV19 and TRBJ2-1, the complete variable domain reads DGGITQSPKYLFRKEGQNVTLSCEQNLNHDAMYWYRQDPGQGLRLIYYSQIVNDFQKGDIAEGYSVSREKKESFPLTVTSAQKNPTAFYLCASSIQGSHNEQFFGPGTRLTVL.

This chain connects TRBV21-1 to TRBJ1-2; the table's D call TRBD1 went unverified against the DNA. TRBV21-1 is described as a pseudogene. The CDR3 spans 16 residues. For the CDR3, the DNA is TGTGCCAGCAGCAAACAAAGACGGCCAGGGGGCTATGGCTACACCTTC. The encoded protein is CASSKQRRPGGYGYTF.

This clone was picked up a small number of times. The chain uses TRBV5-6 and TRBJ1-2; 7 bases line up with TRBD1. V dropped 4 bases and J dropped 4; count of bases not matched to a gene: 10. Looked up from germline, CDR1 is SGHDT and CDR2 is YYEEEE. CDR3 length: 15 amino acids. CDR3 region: CASSQGQTVIYGYTF. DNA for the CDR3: TGTGCCAGCAGCCAGGGACAGACGGTTATCTATGGCTACACCTTC.

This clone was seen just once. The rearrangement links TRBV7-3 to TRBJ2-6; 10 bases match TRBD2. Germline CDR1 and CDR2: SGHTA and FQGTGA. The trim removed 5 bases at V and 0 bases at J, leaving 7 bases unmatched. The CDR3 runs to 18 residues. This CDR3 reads CASSVLAGGLSGANVLTF. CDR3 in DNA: TGTGCCAGCAGCGTCTTAGCGGGGGGCCTCTCTGGGGCCAACGTCCTGACTTTC.

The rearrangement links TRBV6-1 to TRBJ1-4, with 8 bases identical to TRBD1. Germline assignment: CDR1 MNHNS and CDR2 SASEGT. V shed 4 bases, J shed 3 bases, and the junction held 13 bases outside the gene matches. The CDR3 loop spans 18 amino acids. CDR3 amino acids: CASSAGGRGLSSNEKLFF. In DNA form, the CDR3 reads TGTGCCAGCAGTGCGGGGGGCAGGGGGCTCTCGTCTAATGAAAAACTGTTTTTT.

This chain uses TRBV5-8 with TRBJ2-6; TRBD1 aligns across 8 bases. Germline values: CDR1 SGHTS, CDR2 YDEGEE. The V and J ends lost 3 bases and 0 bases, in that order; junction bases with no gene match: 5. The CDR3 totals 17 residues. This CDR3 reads CASSSGTGGSGANVLTF. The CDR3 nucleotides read TGTGCCAGCAGCTCCGGGACAGGTGGCTCTGGGGCCAACGTCCTGACTTTC.

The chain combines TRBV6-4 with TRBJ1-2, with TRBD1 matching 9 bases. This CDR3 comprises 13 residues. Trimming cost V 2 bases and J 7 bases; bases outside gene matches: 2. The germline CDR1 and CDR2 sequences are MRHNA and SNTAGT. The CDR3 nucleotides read TGTGCCAGCAGTGACGGGACAGGGTCTGGCTACACCTTC. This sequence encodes CASSDGTGSGYTF.

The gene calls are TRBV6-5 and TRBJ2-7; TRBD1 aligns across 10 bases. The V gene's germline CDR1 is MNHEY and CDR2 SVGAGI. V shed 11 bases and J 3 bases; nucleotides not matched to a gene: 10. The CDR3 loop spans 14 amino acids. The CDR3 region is CAADRDRGLYEQYF. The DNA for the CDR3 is TGTGCCGCGGACCGGGACAGGGGCCTCTACGAGCAGTACTTC.

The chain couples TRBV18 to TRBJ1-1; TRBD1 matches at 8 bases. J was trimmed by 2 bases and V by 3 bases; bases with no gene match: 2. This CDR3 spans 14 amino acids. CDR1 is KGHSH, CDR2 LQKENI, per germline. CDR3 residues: CASSPTGVNTEAFF. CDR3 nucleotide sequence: TGTGCCAGCTCACCGACAGGGGTTAACACTGAAGCTTTCTTT. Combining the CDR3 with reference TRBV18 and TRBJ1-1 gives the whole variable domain NAGVMQNPRHLVRRRGQEARLRCSPMKGHSHVYWYRQLPEEGLKFMVYLQKENIIDESGMPKERFSAEFPKEGPSILRIQQVVRGDSAAYFCASSPTGVNTEAFFGQGTRLTVV.

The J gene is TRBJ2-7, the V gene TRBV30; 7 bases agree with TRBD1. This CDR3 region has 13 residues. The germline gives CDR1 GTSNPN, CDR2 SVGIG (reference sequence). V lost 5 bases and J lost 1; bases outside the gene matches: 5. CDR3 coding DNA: TGTGCCTGGGGCCGGGACAGTTCCTACGAGCAGTACTTC. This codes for CAWGRDSSYEQYF.

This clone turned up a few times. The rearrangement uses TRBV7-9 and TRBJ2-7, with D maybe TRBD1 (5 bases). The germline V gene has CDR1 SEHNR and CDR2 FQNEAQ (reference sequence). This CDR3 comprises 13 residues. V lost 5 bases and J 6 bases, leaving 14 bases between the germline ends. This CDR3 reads CASSRTYPPEQYF. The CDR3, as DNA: TGTGCCAGCAGCAGGACATACCCACCCGAGCAGTACTTC.

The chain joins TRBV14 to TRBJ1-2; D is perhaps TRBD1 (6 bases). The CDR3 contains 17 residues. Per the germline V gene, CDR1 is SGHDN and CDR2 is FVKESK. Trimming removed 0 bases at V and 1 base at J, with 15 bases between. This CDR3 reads CASSQDQPGVDNYGYTF. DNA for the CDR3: TGTGCCAGCAGCCAAGATCAGCCAGGGGTCGATAACTATGGCTACACCTTC.

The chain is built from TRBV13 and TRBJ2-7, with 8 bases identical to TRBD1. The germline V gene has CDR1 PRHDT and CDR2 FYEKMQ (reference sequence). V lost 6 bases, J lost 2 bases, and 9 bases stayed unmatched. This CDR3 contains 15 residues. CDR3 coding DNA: TGTGCCAGCAGTCAAGCCCAGGGGGCGGCCTACGAGCAGTACTTC. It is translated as CASSQAQGAAYEQYF. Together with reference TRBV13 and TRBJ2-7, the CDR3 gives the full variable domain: AAGVIQSPRHLIKEKRETATLKCYPIPRHDTVYWYQQGPGQDPQFLISFYEKMQSDKGSIPDRFSAQQFSDYHSELNMSSLELGDSALYFCASSQAQGAAYEQYFGPGTRLTVT.

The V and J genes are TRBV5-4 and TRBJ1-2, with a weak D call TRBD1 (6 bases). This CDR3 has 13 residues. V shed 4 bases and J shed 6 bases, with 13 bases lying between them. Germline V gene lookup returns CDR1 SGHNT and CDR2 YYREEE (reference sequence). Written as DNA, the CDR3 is TGTGCCAGCAGCCGTGGGGGGGGCGATGGCTACACCTTC. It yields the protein CASSRGGGDGYTF.

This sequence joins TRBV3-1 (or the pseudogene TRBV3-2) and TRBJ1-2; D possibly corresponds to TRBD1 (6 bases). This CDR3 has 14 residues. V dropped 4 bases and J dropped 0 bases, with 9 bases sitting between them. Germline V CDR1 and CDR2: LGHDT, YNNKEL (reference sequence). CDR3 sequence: CASSRTDPNYGYTF. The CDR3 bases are TGTGCCAGCAGCCGGACAGATCCTAACTATGGCTACACCTTC.

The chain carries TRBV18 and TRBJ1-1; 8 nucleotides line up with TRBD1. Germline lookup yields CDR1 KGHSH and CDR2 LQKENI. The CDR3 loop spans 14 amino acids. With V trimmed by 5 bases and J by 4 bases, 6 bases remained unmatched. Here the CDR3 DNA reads TGTGCCAGCTCAGTGGACAGGGATGGCACTGAAGCTTTCTTT. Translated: CASSVDRDGTEAFF. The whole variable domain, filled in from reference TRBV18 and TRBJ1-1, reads NAGVMQNPRHLVRRRGQEARLRCSPMKGHSHVYWYRQLPEEGLKFMVYLQKENIIDESGMPKERFSAEFPKEGPSILRIQQVVRGDSAAYFCASSVDRDGTEAFFGQGTRLTVV.

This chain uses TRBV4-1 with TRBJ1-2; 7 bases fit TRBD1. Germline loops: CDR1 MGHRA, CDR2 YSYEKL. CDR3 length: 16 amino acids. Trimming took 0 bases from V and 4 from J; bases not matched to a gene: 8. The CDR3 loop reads CASSQEPNRGGYGYTF. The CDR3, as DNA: TGCGCCAGCAGCCAAGAACCTAACAGGGGCGGCTATGGCTACACCTTC.

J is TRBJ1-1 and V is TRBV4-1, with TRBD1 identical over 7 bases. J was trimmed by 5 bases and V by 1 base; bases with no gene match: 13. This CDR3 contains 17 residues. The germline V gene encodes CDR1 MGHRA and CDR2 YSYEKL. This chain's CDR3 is CASSQVPTGTGRTEAFF. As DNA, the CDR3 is TGCGCCAGCAGCCAAGTTCCGACAGGGACCGGGAGAACTGAAGCTTTCTTT.

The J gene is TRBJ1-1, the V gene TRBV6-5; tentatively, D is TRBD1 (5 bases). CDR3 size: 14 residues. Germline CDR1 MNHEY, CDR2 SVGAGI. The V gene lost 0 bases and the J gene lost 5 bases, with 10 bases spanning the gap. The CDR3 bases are TGTGCCAGCAGTTACTCAGGGGTTTATACTGAAGCTTTCTTT. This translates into CASSYSGVYTEAFF.

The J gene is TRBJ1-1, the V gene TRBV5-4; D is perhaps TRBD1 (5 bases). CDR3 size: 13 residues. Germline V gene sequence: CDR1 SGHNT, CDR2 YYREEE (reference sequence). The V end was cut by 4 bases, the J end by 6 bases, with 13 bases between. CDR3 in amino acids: CASSTVGGAEAFF. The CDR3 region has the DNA TGTGCCAGCAGCACCGTCGGGGGAGCTGAAGCTTTCTTT.

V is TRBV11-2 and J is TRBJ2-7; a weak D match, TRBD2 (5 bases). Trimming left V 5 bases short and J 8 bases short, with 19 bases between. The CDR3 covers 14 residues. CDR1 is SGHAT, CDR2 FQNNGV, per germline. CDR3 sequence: CASSEGPFLVQQYF. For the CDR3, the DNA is TGTGCCAGCAGCGAGGGCCCCTTTCTAGTCCAGCAGTACTTC. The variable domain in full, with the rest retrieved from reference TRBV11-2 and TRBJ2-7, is EAGVAQSPRYKIIEKRQSVAFWCNPISGHATLYWYQQILGQGPKLLIQFQNNGVVDDSQLPKDRFSAERLKGVDSTLKIQPAKLEDSAVYLCASSEGPFLVQQYFGPGTRLTVT.

CDR3 in amino acids: CASTKDSTYEQYF. For the CDR3, the DNA is TGTGCCAGCACCAAGGACAGTACCTACGAGCAGTACTTC. V is TRBV6-5 and J is TRBJ2-7; maybe TRBD1 (6 bases). The CDR3 is 13 amino acids. With 7 bases removed from V and 2 bases from J, the gap between germline ends came to 12 bases. Germline V gene sequence: CDR1 MNHEY, CDR2 SVGAGI.

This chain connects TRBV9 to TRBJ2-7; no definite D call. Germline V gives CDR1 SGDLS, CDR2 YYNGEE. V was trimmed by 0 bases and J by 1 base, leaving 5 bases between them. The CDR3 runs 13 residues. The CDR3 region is CASSVDISYEQYF. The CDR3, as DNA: TGTGCCAGCAGCGTAGACATTTCCTACGAGCAGTACTTC.

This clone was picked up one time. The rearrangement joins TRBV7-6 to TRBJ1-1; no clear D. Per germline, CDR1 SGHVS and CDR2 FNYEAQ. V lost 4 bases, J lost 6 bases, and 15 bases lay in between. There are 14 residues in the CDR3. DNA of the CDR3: TGTGCCAGCAGCTCCCACCCAACCTCGGCTGAAGCTTTCTTT. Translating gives CASSSHPTSAEAFF.